One T cell receptor beta chain is described in this entry. The data originate from a study of control samples from healthy donors and cancer patients. V was shortened by 6 bases and J by 2 bases, with 18 bases between the two germline ends. This CDR3 contains 15 residues. Sequencing used immunoSEQ multiplex PCR; TCRdb keeps in-frame clones, though not all of them. Found here are roughly 450,000 clones, roughly 90% of them singletons; the top ten hold approximately 6.3%. This sequence originates from a man in his forties with head and neck cancer. Sequenced: PBMCs. J is TRBJ2-7 and V is TRBV5-3, with D perhaps TRBD1 (6 bases). TRBV5-3 is assigned to the ORF class and has an uncertain function. The CDR3 DNA reads as TGTGCCAGAACCGGGCCGGGACACTCAGCCTACGAGCAGTACTTC. Translation gives CARTGPGHSAYEQYF.